The present T cell receptor beta chain was sequenced within a study of human T cells and chemical hapten exposure. TCRdb re-analysed the RACE reads in MiXCR, keeping a single row per CDR3 protein. The sample lists more than 75,000 distinct CDR3 sequences; over 6.5% were seen once. The time point is: healthy volunteer bleed at 6 weeks. Unfractionated whole blood served as the source for total RNA extraction. Trimming pared 4 bases from V and 7 bases from J, leaving 13 bases between. CDR3 length equals 13 residues. Germline V gives CDR1 SGHDT, CDR2 YYEEEE. This rearrangement joins TRBV5-6 to TRBJ2-3; D uncertain. The receptor was derived from a male donor in good health. Some clones in this sample may be carry-over from other donors' samples. The sample consisted of whole blood. The CDR3 region has the DNA TGTGCCAGCAGCCCCAGAACGGATTATACGCAGTATTTT. It yields the protein CASSPRTDYTQYF.